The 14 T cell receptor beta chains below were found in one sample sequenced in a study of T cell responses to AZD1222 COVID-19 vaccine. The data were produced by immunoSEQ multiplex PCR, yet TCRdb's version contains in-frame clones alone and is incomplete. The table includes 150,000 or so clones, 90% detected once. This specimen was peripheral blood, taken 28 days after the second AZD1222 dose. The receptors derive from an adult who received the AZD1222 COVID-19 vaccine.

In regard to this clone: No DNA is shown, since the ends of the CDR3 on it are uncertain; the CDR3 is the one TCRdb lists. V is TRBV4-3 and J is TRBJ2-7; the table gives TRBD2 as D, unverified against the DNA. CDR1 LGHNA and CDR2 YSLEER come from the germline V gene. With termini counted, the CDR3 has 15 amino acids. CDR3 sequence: CASSTSFGSSSEQYF.

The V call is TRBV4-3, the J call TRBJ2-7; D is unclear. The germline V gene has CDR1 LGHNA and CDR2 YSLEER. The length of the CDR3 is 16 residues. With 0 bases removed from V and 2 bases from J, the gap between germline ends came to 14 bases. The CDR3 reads CASSQESGKNTYEQYF. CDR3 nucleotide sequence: TGCGCCAGCAGCCAAGAAAGTGGGAAGAATACCTACGAGCAGTACTTC.

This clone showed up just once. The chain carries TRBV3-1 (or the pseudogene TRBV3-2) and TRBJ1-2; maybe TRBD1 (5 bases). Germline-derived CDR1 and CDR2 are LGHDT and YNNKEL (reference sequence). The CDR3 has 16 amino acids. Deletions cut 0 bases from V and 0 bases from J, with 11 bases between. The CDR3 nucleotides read TGTGCCAGCAGCCAAGACTGGGGCAGACCTAACTATGGCTACACCTTC. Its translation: CASSQDWGRPNYGYTF.

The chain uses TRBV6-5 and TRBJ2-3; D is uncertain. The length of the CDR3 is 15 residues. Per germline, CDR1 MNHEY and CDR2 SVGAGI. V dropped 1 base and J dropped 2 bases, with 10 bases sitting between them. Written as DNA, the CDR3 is TGTGCCAGCAGTTACTTGTGGAGTACCACAGATACGCAGTATTTT. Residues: CASSYLWSTTDTQYF.

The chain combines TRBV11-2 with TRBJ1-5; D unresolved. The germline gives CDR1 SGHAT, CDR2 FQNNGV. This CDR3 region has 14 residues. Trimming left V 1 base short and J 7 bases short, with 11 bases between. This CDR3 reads CASSLGGMEQPQHF. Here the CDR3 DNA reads TGTGCCAGCAGCTTAGGTGGGATGGAACAGCCCCAGCATTTT.

Here the CDR3 reads CSVHVSGANVLTF. The CDR3 DNA sequence: TGCAGCGTTCACGTCTCTGGGGCCAACGTCCTGACTTTC. The V gene is TRBV29-1, the J gene TRBJ2-6; D not certain. The CDR3 sequence is 13 residues long. Trimming pared 5 bases from V and 0 bases from J, leaving 5 bases between. CDR1 SQVTM and CDR2 ANQGSEA come from the germline V gene.

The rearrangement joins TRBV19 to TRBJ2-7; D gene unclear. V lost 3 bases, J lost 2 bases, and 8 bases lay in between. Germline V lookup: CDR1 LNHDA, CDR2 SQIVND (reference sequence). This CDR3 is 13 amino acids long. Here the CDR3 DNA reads TGTGCCAGTAGTATGGTAGGTCCCTACGAGCAGTACTTC. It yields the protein CASSMVGPYEQYF.

This CDR3 is CASSPWRNRDRSYNEQFF. CDR3 DNA: TGTGCCAGCAGCCCTTGGAGGAACCGGGACAGGAGCTACAATGAGCAGTTCTTC. The chain uses TRBV3-1 (or the pseudogene TRBV3-2) and TRBJ2-1, with 8 bases fitting TRBD1. CDR3 length equals 18 residues. The junction had 14 bases not matched to a gene; V was cut back by 4 bases and J by 3 bases. The germline CDR1 and CDR2 sequences are LGHDT and YNNKEL (reference sequence).

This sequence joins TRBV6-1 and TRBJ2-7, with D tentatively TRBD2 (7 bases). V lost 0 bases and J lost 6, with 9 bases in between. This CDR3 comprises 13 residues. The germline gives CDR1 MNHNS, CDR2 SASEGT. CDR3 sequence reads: CASSEAGGAEQYF. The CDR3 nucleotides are TGTGCCAGCAGTGAAGCAGGGGGGGCCGAGCAGTACTTC.

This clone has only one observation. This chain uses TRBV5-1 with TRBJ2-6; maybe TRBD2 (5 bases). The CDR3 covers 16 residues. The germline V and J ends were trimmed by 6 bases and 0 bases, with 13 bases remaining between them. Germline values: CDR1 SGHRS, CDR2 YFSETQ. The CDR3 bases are TGCGCCAGCACTATGGACTCCAGCTCTGGGGCCAACGTCCTGACTTTC. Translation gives CASTMDSSSGANVLTF.

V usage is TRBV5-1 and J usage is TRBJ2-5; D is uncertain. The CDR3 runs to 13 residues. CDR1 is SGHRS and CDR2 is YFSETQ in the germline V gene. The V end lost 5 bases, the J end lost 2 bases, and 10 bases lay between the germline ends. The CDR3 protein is CASSLDGQETQYF. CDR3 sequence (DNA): TGCGCCAGCAGTCTAGACGGGCAAGAGACCCAGTACTTC. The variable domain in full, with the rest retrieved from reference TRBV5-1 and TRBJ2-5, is KAGVTQTPRYLIKTRGQQVTLSCSPISGHRSVSWYQQTPGQGLQFLFEYFSETQRNKGNFPGRFSGRQFSNSRSEMNVSTLELGDSALYLCASSLDGQETQYFGPGTRLLVL.

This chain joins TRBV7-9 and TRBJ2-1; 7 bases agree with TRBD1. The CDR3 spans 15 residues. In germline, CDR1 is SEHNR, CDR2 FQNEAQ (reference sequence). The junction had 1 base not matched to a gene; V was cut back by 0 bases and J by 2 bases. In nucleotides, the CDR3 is TGTGCCAGCAGCTTAGCGACAGGGACCTACAATGAGCAGTTCTTC. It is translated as CASSLATGTYNEQFF.

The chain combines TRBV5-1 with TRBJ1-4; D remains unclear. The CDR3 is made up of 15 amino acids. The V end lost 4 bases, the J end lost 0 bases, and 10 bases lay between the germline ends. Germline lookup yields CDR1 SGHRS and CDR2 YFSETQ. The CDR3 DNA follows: TGCGCCAGCAGCAGACAAGAGTCAACTAATGAAAAACTGTTTTTT. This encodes CASSRQESTNEKLFF. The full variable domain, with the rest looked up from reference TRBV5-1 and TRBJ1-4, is KAGVTQTPRYLIKTRGQQVTLSCSPISGHRSVSWYQQTPGQGLQFLFEYFSETQRNKGNFPGRFSGRQFSNSRSEMNVSTLELGDSALYLCASSRQESTNEKLFFGSGTQLSVL.

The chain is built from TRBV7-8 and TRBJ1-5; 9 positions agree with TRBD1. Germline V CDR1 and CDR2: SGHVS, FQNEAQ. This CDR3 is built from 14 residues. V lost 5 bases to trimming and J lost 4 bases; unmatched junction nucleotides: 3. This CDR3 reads CASSVGTGNQPQHF. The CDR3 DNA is TGTGCCAGCAGCGTCGGGACAGGGAATCAGCCCCAGCATTTT.